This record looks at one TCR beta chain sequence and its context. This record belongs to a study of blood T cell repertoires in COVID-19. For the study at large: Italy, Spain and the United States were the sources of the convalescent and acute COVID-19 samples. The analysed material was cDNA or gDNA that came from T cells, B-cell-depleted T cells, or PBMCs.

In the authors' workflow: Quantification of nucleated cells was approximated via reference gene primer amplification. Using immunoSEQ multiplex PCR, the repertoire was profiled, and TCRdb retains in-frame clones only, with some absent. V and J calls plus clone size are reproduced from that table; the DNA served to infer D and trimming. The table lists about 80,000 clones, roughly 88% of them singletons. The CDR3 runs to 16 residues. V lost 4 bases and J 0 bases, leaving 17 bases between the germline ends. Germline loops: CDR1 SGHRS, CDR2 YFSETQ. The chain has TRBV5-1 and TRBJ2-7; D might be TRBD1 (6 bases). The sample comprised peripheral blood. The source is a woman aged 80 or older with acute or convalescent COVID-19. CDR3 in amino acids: CASSRLGDISSYEQYF. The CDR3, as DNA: TGCGCCAGCAGCCGGTTAGGGGACATCTCCTCCTACGAGCAGTACTTC.